This T cell receptor beta chain was sequenced for a study of cytomegalovirus exposure and HLA in healthy donors. Study in general: Within an early data release were tens of millions of unique TCRs drawn from HLA-typed donors. Across 350 to 500 genotyped donors, roughly 80% landed in the Caucasian-associated ancestry cluster.

This CDR3 region has 16 residues. Trimming took 0 bases from V and 1 from J; bases not matched to a gene: 4. Germline-derived CDR1 and CDR2 are LGHNA and YSLEER. Comments on this clone: Antigen specificity is unknown.

The study's findings and limits: After further analysis at a later stage, 15,000 to 20,000 TCR beta sequences were associated with HLA alleles at 0.05 false discovery rate. TCR beta sequences reportedly predicted the HLA-A and HLA-B alleles of most subjects accurately.

It was with 60 Vbeta and 13 Jbeta primers that the PCR ran. Here immunoSEQ multiplex PCR was the method, and the copy in TCRdb shows in-frame clones only, minus some. The repertoire holds 150,000 or so clones, over 60% seen once, with 1.6% in the top ten. The chain has TRBV4-3 and TRBJ2-5; 8 positions match TRBD2. Sequencing was carried out using PBMCs. The sequence derives from a woman under 30 in good health and CMV-seronegative. CDR3 nucleotide sequence: TGCGCCAGCAGCCAAGAGTCCGGGAGGGGCCAAGAGACCCAGTACTTC. Translated, it gives CASSQESGRGQETQYF.